This is a list of T cell receptor beta chains from one sample in a study of blood T cell repertoires in COVID-19. Profiled with immunoSEQ multiplex PCR; TCRdb holds only in-frame clones, not every one. The sample consists of roughly 200,000 clones, more than 75% of them appearing once. Sequencing was done on a sample of PBMCs or T cells enriched from blood (not recorded which). The source of these receptors is a man aged 40-55 years with acute COVID-19. Both conserved end residues are part of each CDR3.

v_call: TRBV14; j_call: TRBJ2-1; cdr3_aa: CASSQDGLGGYTYNEQFF
v_call: TRBV15; j_call: TRBJ2-7; cdr3_aa: CATSRSGAGDEQYF
v_call: TRBV30; j_call: TRBJ2-7; cdr3_aa: CAWLPSGSTFEQYF
v_call: TRBV5-6; j_call: TRBJ2-7; cdr3_aa: CASSADLYSYEQYF
v_call: TRBV11-2; j_call: TRBJ1-2; cdr3_aa: CASSFGRLSTDGYTF
v_call: TRBV28; j_call: TRBJ1-2; cdr3_aa: CASSPISGDSNYGYTF
v_call: TRBV7-9; j_call: TRBJ1-3; cdr3_aa: CASSSDVDRSSGNTIYF
v_call: TRBV7-3; j_call: TRBJ2-2; cdr3_aa: CASSAGSGELFF
v_call: TRBV6-5; j_call: TRBJ1-2; cdr3_aa: CASSYSTGANYGYTF
v_call: TRBV19; j_call: TRBJ2-5; cdr3_aa: CASSMSGRLKETQYF
v_call: TRBV6-6; j_call: TRBJ1-5; cdr3_aa: CASTERPGHQPQHF
v_call: TRBV4-2; j_call: TRBJ2-1; cdr3_aa: CASSQEDSGYNEQFF
v_call: TRBV10-2; j_call: TRBJ1-5; cdr3_aa: CASSERGTAHQPQHF
v_call: TRBV4-1; j_call: TRBJ1-1; cdr3_aa: CASSQVAGVNTEAFF
v_call: TRBV28; j_call: TRBJ2-1; cdr3_aa: CASSLPRTSGDYNEQFF
v_call: TRBV7-9; j_call: TRBJ1-4; cdr3_aa: CASSPKTGEATNEKLFF
v_call: TRBV3-1/TRBV3-2; j_call: TRBJ2-2; cdr3_aa: CASTRLANTGELFF
v_call: TRBV11-2; j_call: TRBJ1-4; cdr3_aa: CASSSGTGGGLPNEKLFF
v_call: TRBV7-9; j_call: TRBJ1-2; cdr3_aa: CASSLQGNYGYTF
v_call: TRBV19; j_call: TRBJ2-5; cdr3_aa: CASSHHDREEYIWYQETQYF
v_call: TRBV7-2; j_call: TRBJ1-3; cdr3_aa: CASSQTGAGNTIYF
v_call: TRBV7-2; j_call: TRBJ2-7; cdr3_aa: CASSLEYSVGEQYF
v_call: TRBV24-1; j_call: TRBJ1-1; cdr3_aa: CATSDGTDTEAFF
v_call: TRBV5-1; j_call: TRBJ1-6; cdr3_aa: CASRIEQGSSPLHF
v_call: TRBV3-1/TRBV3-2; j_call: TRBJ1-5; cdr3_aa: CASSQGSDQPQHF
v_call: TRBV7-8; j_call: TRBJ2-1; cdr3_aa: CASSQAGGSYNEQFF
v_call: TRBV18; j_call: TRBJ1-2; cdr3_aa: CASSPGHSEGYTF
v_call: TRBV7-9; j_call: TRBJ2-1; cdr3_aa: CASSFRQDDEQFF
v_call: TRBV5-4; j_call: TRBJ1-2; cdr3_aa: CASSRDSRNYGYTF
v_call: TRBV9; j_call: TRBJ2-5; cdr3_aa: CASSARPGVGETQYF
v_call: TRBV11-2; j_call: TRBJ2-7; cdr3_aa: CASRGQGPLVEQYF
v_call: TRBV7-9; j_call: TRBJ1-2; cdr3_aa: CASSVRPPGTGQNYGYTF
v_call: TRBV5-1; j_call: TRBJ2-2; cdr3_aa: CASSWGAAGVNTGELFF
v_call: TRBV29-1; j_call: TRBJ2-3; cdr3_aa: CSVEPGTDTQYF
v_call: TRBV7-9; j_call: TRBJ1-2; cdr3_aa: CASSLGLGPRGYTF
v_call: TRBV7-6; j_call: TRBJ2-7; cdr3_aa: CASSLASVATYEQYF
v_call: TRBV28; j_call: TRBJ2-1; cdr3_aa: CASSLTGREQFF
v_call: TRBV27; j_call: TRBJ1-2; cdr3_aa: CASSYRRGQGTFSYTF
v_call: TRBV5-4; j_call: TRBJ1-4; cdr3_aa: CASSQGLPSTNEKLFF
v_call: TRBV25-1; j_call: TRBJ2-7; cdr3_aa: CASSGAVARDLTSYEQYF
v_call: TRBV30; j_call: TRBJ2-2; cdr3_aa: CASNTIAGGGTGELFF
v_call: TRBV5-1; j_call: TRBJ2-3; cdr3_aa: CASSTLDAGAADTQYF
v_call: TRBV2; j_call: TRBJ1-5; cdr3_aa: CASSVDRDQPQHF
v_call: TRBV30; j_call: TRBJ2-1; cdr3_aa: CACPRTGGLTIEQFF
v_call: TRBV30; j_call: TRBJ1-6; cdr3_aa: CAWSMWGESPLHF
v_call: TRBV7-2; j_call: TRBJ2-1; cdr3_aa: CASSLNGVAGVQFF
v_call: TRBV5-4; j_call: TRBJ2-5; cdr3_aa: CASSLVSGDQETQYF